Below, 28 T cell receptor beta chains from the same sample are listed, as sequenced in a study of blood T cell repertoires in COVID-19. Only in-frame clones appear in the TCRdb table, and some are missing; sequencing was by immunoSEQ multiplex PCR. The table lists about 310,000 clones, around 90% of them singletons, with 4.5% to 6.5% in the top ten. Material for sequencing was PBMCs or T cells enriched from blood (not recorded which). These receptors were obtained from a man between 60 and 75 years old who had recovered from COVID-19.

V is TRBV5-1 and J is TRBJ2-3; perhaps TRBD2 as D (6 bases). This CDR3 is 14 amino acids long. Germline CDR1 SGHRS, CDR2 YFSETQ. The V gene lost 7 bases and the J gene lost 7 bases, with 19 bases spanning the gap. CDR3 protein: CASLDYPVENTQYF. CDR3 sequence (DNA): TGCGCCAGCTTGGACTACCCGGTGGAGAATACGCAGTATTTT.

This clone appeared a single time. The V gene is TRBV7-3, the J gene TRBJ1-2, with 7 bases that match TRBD1. V lost 5 bases to trimming and J lost 6 bases; unmatched junction nucleotides: 12. Germline CDR1 and CDR2: SGHTA and FQGTGA. The CDR3 contains 15 residues. CDR3 region: CASSKRHGTADGYTF. CDR3 nucleotides: TGTGCCAGCAGCAAGCGACACGGGACAGCCGATGGCTACACCTTC.

The genes are TRBV19 and TRBJ1-5; D might be TRBD1 (5 bases). This CDR3 has 20 amino acids. V was shortened by 5 bases and J by 7 bases, with 33 bases between the two germline ends. Germline loops: CDR1 LNHDA, CDR2 SQIVND (reference sequence). The CDR3 coding sequence is TGTGCCAGTAGTGGCCGATTGGGGCAGGCCAGGGTGGTGCAAGTCCAGCCCCAGCATTTT. It is translated as CASSGRLGQARVVQVQPQHF.

This clone appeared once. For the CDR3, the DNA is TGTGCCAGCAGCTTAGCTAGACCGGGTGGCTACACCTTC. This encodes CASSLARPGGYTF. V gene TRBV11-3 combines with J gene TRBJ1-2; D gene ambiguous. Germline CDR1 is SGHNT and CDR2 is YENEEA. There are 13 residues in the CDR3. V was clipped by 1 base and J by 7 bases, with 10 bases between them.

As regards this clone: Other DNA sequences in the same sample also yield this CDR3. The chain joins TRBV5-1 to TRBJ1-1; 9 bases line up with TRBD1. J gave up 3 bases and V 4 bases, and 7 bases lay outside the gene matches. The CDR3 is 15 residues long. CDR1 SGHRS and CDR2 YFSETQ come from the germline V gene. The CDR3 loop is CASSRGTGKDTEAFF. CDR3 coding DNA: TGCGCCAGCAGCAGGGGGACAGGGAAGGACACTGAAGCTTTCTTT. Full variable domain (rest looked up from reference TRBV5-1 and TRBJ1-1): KAGVTQTPRYLIKTRGQQVTLSCSPISGHRSVSWYQQTPGQGLQFLFEYFSETQRNKGNFPGRFSGRQFSNSRSEMNVSTLELGDSALYLCASSRGTGKDTEAFFGQGTRLTVV.

The rearrangement uses TRBV9 and TRBJ1-5; possible D gene TRBD1, 6 bases. Germline CDR1 SGDLS, CDR2 YYNGEE. The CDR3 is 14 amino acids. Trimming pared 1 base from V and 7 bases from J, leaving 12 bases between. In DNA form, the CDR3 reads TGTGCCAGCAGCGTATCAGGGGCAGGGCAGCCCCAGCATTTT. Its protein is CASSVSGAGQPQHF.

The chain joins TRBV4-2 to TRBJ2-7; 11 nucleotides agree with TRBD2. The CDR3 runs 16 residues. CDR1 LGHNA and CDR2 YNFKEQ come from the germline V gene. Trimming removed 2 bases from V and 4 bases from J; junction bases left unmatched: 7. CDR3 sequence (DNA): TGTGCCAGCAGCCAACCCCCGACTAGCGGGACGTACGAGCAGTACTTC. Protein product: CASSQPPTSGTYEQYF.

With respect to this clone: This CDR3 is also generated by other DNA sequences in the sample. The rearrangement links TRBV3-1 (or the pseudogene TRBV3-2) to TRBJ2-2; 7 nucleotides line up with TRBD1. Germline trimming cut 3 bases from V and 3 bases from J; bases unmatched to any gene: 4. CDR3 length: 15 residues. Germline V gene data show CDR1 as LGHDT and CDR2 as YNNKEL (reference sequence). CDR3 loop: CASSHHDRDTGELFF. Here the CDR3 DNA reads TGTGCCAGCAGCCATCACGACAGGGACACCGGGGAGCTGTTTTTT.

The chain combines TRBV5-1 with TRBJ1-5; D not resolved. V was cut by 1 base and J by 2 bases, with 4 bases left in between. The germline CDR1 and CDR2 sequences are SGHRS and YFSETQ. The CDR3 loop spans 13 amino acids. Written as DNA, the CDR3 is TGCGCCAGCAGCTTGACAGGCAATCAGCCCCAGCATTTT. Its translation: CASSLTGNQPQHF.

This clone came up once. CDR3: CASSVGQSETQYF. The CDR3 bases are TGTGCCAGCAGCGTCGGACAGTCGGAGACCCAGTACTTC. The V gene is TRBV7-2, the J gene TRBJ2-5, with a tentative D call TRBD1 (6 bases). V dropped 5 bases and J dropped 5 bases, with 12 bases sitting between them. Looked up from germline, CDR1 is SGHTA and CDR2 is FQGNSA. The CDR3 spans 13 residues.

The CDR3 here is CASSLAGQGSGYTF. The CDR3 DNA is TGTGCCAGCAGCTTGGCGGGACAGGGTAGCGGCTACACCTTC. The rearrangement uses TRBV5-4 and TRBJ1-2; 9 positions match TRBD1. Per the germline V gene, CDR1 is SGHNT and CDR2 is YYREEE (reference sequence). The CDR3 runs 14 residues. V lost 0 bases, J lost 8 bases, and 5 bases stayed unmatched.

The gene calls are TRBV4-1 and TRBJ2-7; D unclear. Germline CDR1 reads MGHRA; CDR2 reads YSYEKL. This CDR3 has 17 residues. The germline V and J ends were trimmed by 2 bases and 3 bases, with 20 bases remaining between them. DNA for the CDR3: TGCGCCAGCAGCCAACAACCGCCCGGTCTATCCTACTACGAGCAGTACTTC. Amino acids: CASSQQPPGLSYYEQYF.

Concerning this clone itself: The same CDR3 can be traced to other DNA sequences in this sample. The rearrangement links TRBV28 to TRBJ2-7; 8 nucleotides align to TRBD1. Germline assignment: CDR1 MDHEN and CDR2 SYDVKM. The V gene end was trimmed by 6 bases and the J gene end by 0 bases; junction bases not matched to a gene: 4. The CDR3 has 14 residues. CDR3 residues: CASRGQGSSYEQYF. For the CDR3, the DNA is TGTGCCAGCAGAGGACAGGGCTCCTCCTACGAGCAGTACTTC.

In this sample, this clone turned up once. The CDR3 region is CATSGHGGEAFF. The CDR3 nucleotides read TGTGCCACCAGTGGACACGGGGGTGAAGCTTTCTTT. This chain joins TRBV24-1 and TRBJ1-1, with D possibly TRBD1 on 5 matching bases. Germline V lookup: CDR1 KGHDR, CDR2 SFDVKD. Trimming cost V 5 bases and J 7 bases, with 10 bases left between them. The CDR3 consists of 12 residues.

The chain carries TRBV28 and TRBJ1-2; no definite D call. Trimming left V 4 bases short and J 4 bases short, with 16 bases between. From germline, CDR1 is MDHEN and CDR2 SYDVKM. The CDR3 loop spans 15 amino acids. This chain's CDR3 is CASSSTNTDFYGYTF. The CDR3 bases are TGTGCCAGCAGTTCCACCAATACTGATTTCTATGGCTACACCTTC.

Details on this clone: Other nucleotide sequences from this sample produce the same CDR3. V and J are TRBV18 and TRBJ2-7, with TRBD1 matching over 7 bases. V was clipped by 1 base and J by 7 bases; unmatched bases: 4. The CDR3 is 13 residues long. Germline assignment: CDR1 KGHSH and CDR2 LQKENI. As DNA, the CDR3 is TGTGCCAGCTCACCACTCGGACAGGATGAGCAGTACTTC. Its translation: CASSPLGQDEQYF.

The chain recombines TRBV12-3 or TRBV12-4 with TRBJ1-2, with 8 bases fitting TRBD1. Germline trimming cut 6 bases from V and 7 bases from J; bases unmatched to any gene: 4. The CDR3 has 12 amino acids. CDR3 sequence reads: CASRTGGAGYTF. The CDR3 region has the DNA TGTGCCAGCAGAACAGGGGGGGCTGGCTACACCTTC.

The chain recombines TRBV4-1 with TRBJ1-4; D uncertain. Germline assignment: CDR1 MGHRA and CDR2 YSYEKL. V was clipped by 0 bases and J by 8 bases, with 10 bases between them. The CDR3 loop spans 14 amino acids. The CDR3 DNA follows: TGCGCCAGCAGCCAAGAGTACTCACAGGAAAAACTGTTTTTT. Translating gives CASSQEYSQEKLFF.

This sequence joins TRBV19 and TRBJ2-7, with unresolved D. Trimming took off 3 bases at V and 7 bases at J, with 4 bases between the two ends. CDR3 length equals 10 residues. Germline lookup yields CDR1 LNHDA and CDR2 SQIVND (reference sequence). CDR3 sequence: CASSISEQYF. The CDR3 bases are TGTGCCAGTAGTATCAGTGAGCAGTACTTC.

The chain has TRBV5-1 and TRBJ2-1, with 9 bases matching TRBD2. Trimming at V came to 0 bases and at J to 1 base, leaving 2 bases not matched to a gene. This CDR3 spans 16 amino acids. Germline-derived CDR1 and CDR2 are SGHRS and YFSETQ. The CDR3 DNA follows: TGCGCCAGCAGCTTGGCCGCGGGAGGGTCCTACAATGAGCAGTTCTTC. The encoded protein is CASSLAAGGSYNEQFF.

V gene TRBV5-4 combines with J gene TRBJ2-7, with a tentative D call TRBD2 (5 bases). The CDR3 length is 15 residues. Per germline, CDR1 SGHNT and CDR2 YYREEE (reference sequence). V shed 0 bases and J shed 0 bases, with 10 bases lying between them. The CDR3 DNA follows: TGTGCCAGCAGCTTGGATCCGGGGAACTCCTACGAGCAGTACTTC. Translation: CASSLDPGNSYEQYF. Using reference TRBV5-4 and TRBJ2-7 for the parts outside the CDR3, the full variable domain is ETGVTQSPTHLIKTRGQQVTLRCSSQSGHNTVSWYQQALGQGPQFIFQYYREEENGRGNFPPRFSGLQFPNYSSELNVNALELDDSALYLCASSLDPGNSYEQYFGPGTRLTVT.

The chain links TRBV28 to TRBJ2-6, with 7 nucleotides matching TRBD1. The CDR3 sequence is 15 residues long. The germline V gene has CDR1 MDHEN and CDR2 SYDVKM. V was pared by 7 bases and J by 0 bases, with 3 bases of the junction left unmatched. DNA for the CDR3: TGTGCCAGCAAAGGACAGGTCTCTGGGGCCAACGTCCTGACTTTC. The encoded protein is CASKGQVSGANVLTF.

The count of this clone is one. This chain connects TRBV5-6 to TRBJ1-2; no clear D gene. The CDR3 has 14 amino acids. Between the trimmed V and J ends, which lost 4 bases and 4 bases, there was a span of 14 bases. CDR1 SGHDT and CDR2 YYEEEE come from the germline V gene. CDR3 region: CASSPKTRIYGYTF. CDR3 bases: TGTGCCAGCAGCCCTAAGACACGAATCTATGGCTACACCTTC.

The chain uses TRBV11-2 and TRBJ2-1, with 12 bases matching TRBD1. V was clipped by 5 bases and J by 9 bases; unmatched bases: 8. The CDR3 runs to 15 residues. Germline loops: CDR1 SGHAT, CDR2 FQNNGV. The CDR3 loop is CASSHRDRGHVEQFF. The CDR3 DNA sequence: TGTGCCAGCAGCCACCGGGACAGGGGGCATGTTGAGCAGTTCTTC.

This sequence joins TRBV30 and TRBJ2-2; 7 bases agree with TRBD1. With 3 bases clipped from V and 2 bases from J, the junction kept 6 bases outside the gene matches. From germline, CDR1 is GTSNPN and CDR2 SVGIG (reference sequence). The CDR3 consists of 15 residues. The CDR3 protein is CAWRGQARNTGELFF. CDR3 DNA: TGTGCCTGGAGAGGACAGGCCCGTAACACCGGGGAGCTGTTTTTT. Filled out from reference TRBV30 and TRBJ2-2, the complete variable domain reads SQTIHQWPATLVQPVGSPLSLECTVEGTSNPNLYWYRQAAGRGLQLLFYSVGIGQISSEVPQNLSASRPQDRQFILSSKKLLLSDSGFYLCAWRGQARNTGELFFGEGSRLTVL.

CDR3 DNA: TGTGCCAGCAGTTCCCGGACAGGGACCTACGAGCAGTACTTC. Translation gives CASSSRTGTYEQYF. The chain carries TRBV6-5 and TRBJ2-7; the match to TRBD1 covers 8 bases. The germline V gene encodes CDR1 MNHEY and CDR2 SVGAGI. This CDR3 spans 14 amino acids. V dropped 4 bases and J dropped 2; count of bases not matched to a gene: 4.

The chain carries TRBV3-1 (or the pseudogene TRBV3-2) and TRBJ1-2; TRBD1 is a possible D gene (5 bases). V was cut by 4 bases and J by 1 base, with 13 bases left in between. Germline CDR1 LGHDT, CDR2 YNNKEL (reference sequence). The length of the CDR3 is 15 residues. CDR3 sequence (DNA): TGTGCCAGCAGCCCGAGACAGCTATTTAACTATGGCTACACCTTC. Protein sequence: CASSPRQLFNYGYTF.

The rearrangement joins TRBV6-1 to TRBJ2-7; 9 nucleotides line up with TRBD1. Germline CDR1 MNHNS, CDR2 SASEGT. This CDR3 comprises 15 residues. The V segment lost 2 bases and the J segment 5 bases; nucleotides outside the gene matches: 7. The CDR3 nucleotides read TGTGCCAGCAGTGAATTTGGGACAGGGTCCCACGAGCAGTACTTC. This codes for CASSEFGTGSHEQYF.